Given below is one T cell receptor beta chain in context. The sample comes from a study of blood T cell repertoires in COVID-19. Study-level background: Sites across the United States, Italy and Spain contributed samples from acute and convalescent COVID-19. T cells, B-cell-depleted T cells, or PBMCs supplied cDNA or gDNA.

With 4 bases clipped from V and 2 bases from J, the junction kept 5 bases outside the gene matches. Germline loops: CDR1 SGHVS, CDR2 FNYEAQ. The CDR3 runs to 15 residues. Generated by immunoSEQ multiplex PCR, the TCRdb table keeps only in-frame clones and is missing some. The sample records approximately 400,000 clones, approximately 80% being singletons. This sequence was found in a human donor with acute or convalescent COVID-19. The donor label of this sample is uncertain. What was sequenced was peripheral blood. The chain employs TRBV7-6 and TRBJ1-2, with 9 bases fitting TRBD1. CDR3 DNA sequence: TGTGCCAGCAGCTCCTGGGACAGGGCCAACTATGGCTACACCTTC. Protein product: CASSSWDRANYGYTF.